This TCR beta chain was identified in a study of blood T cell repertoires in COVID-19. Germline V gives CDR1 SGHAT, CDR2 FQNNGV. Trimming shortened V by 5 bases and J by 5 bases, and 10 bases separated the two germline ends. This CDR3 comprises 13 residues. Original analysis: For nucleated cells, counts were estimated from reference gene primer amplification. Sequencing used immunoSEQ multiplex PCR; TCRdb keeps in-frame clones, though not all of them. That table furnishes V, J and clone size, whereas the DNA furnished D and trimming. This table holds roughly 370,000 clones, roughly 89% found once. Individuals aged about 18 to 90 years were recruited from roughly 22 US areas.

The clonotype comes from a woman between 45 and 65 years old who had recovered from COVID-19. The sequenced sample was PBMCs or T cells enriched from blood (not recorded which). The V call is TRBV11-2, the J call TRBJ1-5, with D maybe TRBD1 (6 bases). CDR3 sequence: CASSVDRYQPQHF. In nucleotides, the CDR3 is TGTGCCAGCAGCGTCGACAGGTATCAGCCCCAGCATTTT.